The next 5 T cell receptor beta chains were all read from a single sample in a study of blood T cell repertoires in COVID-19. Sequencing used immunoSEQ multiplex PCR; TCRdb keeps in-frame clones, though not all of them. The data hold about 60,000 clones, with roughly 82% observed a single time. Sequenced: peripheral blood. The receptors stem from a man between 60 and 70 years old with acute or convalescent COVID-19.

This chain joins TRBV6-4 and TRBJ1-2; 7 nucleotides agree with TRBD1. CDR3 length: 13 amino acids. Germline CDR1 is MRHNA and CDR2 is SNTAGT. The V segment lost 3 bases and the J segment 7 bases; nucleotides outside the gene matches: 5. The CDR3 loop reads CASSEGRGTGYTF. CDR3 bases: TGTGCCAGCAGTGAAGGCAGGGGGACTGGCTACACCTTC.

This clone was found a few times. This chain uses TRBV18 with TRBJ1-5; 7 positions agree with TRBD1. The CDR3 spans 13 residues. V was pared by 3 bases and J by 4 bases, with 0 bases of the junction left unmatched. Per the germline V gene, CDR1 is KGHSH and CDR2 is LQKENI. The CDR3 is CASSPGQNQPQHF. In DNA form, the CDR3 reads TGTGCCAGCTCACCGGGACAGAATCAGCCCCAGCATTTT.

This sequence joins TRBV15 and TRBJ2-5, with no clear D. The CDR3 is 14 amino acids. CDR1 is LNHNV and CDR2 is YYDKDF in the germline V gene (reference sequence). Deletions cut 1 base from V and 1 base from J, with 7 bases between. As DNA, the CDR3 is TGTGCCACCAGCAGAGGAGGAGTCCAAGAGACCCAGTACTTC. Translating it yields CATSRGGVQETQYF.

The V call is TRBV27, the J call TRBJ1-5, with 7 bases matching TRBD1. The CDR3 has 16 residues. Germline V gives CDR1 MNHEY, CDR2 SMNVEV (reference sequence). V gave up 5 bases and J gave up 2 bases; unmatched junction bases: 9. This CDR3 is CASSPAGGGGNQPQHF. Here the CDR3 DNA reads TGTGCCAGCAGTCCAGCAGGGGGAGGCGGCAATCAGCCCCAGCATTTT.

The CDR3 nucleotides read TGCGCCAGCAGCCCGGACAGCTCTGGAAACACCATATATTTT. It translates to CASSPDSSGNTIYF. This chain uses TRBV5-1 with TRBJ1-3, with D maybe TRBD1 (6 bases). V lost 4 bases and J 0 bases, leaving 8 bases between the germline ends. This CDR3 is built from 14 residues. CDR1 is SGHRS, CDR2 YFSETQ, per germline.